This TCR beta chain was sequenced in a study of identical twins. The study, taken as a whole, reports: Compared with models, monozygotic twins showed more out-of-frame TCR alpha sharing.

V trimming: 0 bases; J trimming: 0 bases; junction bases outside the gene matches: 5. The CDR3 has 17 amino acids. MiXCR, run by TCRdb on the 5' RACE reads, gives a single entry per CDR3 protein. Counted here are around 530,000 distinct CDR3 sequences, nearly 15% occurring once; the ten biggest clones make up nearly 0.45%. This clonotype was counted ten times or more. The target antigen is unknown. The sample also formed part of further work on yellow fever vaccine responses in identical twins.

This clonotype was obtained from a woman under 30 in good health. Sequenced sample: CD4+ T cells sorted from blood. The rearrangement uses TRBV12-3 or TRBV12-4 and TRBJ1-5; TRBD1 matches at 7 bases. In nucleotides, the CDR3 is TGTGCCAGCAGTTTAGCAACAGGGGCCTTTAGCAATCAGCCCCAGCATTTT. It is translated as CASSLATGAFSNQPQHF.